The clone carrying this T cell receptor beta chain was counted a few times. The time point is: patch test 1, 2 weeks after DPC sensitization. The treatment is: therapeutic diphenylcyclopropenone sensitization with weekly scalp DPC. Using its own MiXCR run on the RACE reads, TCRdb lists one record per CDR3 protein. The data contain around 110,000 distinct CDR3 sequences, roughly an eighth of them singletons. The sample originates from a study of human T cells and chemical hapten exposure. CDR1 and CDR2 (germline): LGHDT, YNNKEL (reference sequence). CDR3 length equals 13 residues. V lost 0 bases, J lost 15 bases, and 7 bases stayed unmatched.

This TCR came from a woman aged 45-60 years with alopecia areata. Some clones in this sample may be carry-over from other donors' samples. This rearrangement joins TRBV3-1 to TRBJ2-1, with 8 nucleotides matching TRBD2. The specimen was whole blood, collected in connection with sensitization to the hapten diphenylcyclopropenone (DPC). In DNA form, the CDR3 reads TGTGCCAGCAGCCAAGATCACAGCGGGGGAACGTTCTTC. Amino acids: CASSQDHSGGTFF.